The TCR beta chain described here comes from a study of cytomegalovirus exposure and HLA in healthy donors. This clone was observed a few times. V was pared by 5 bases and J by 1 base, with 10 bases between. The CDR3 is 14 residues long. CDR1 is PRHDT and CDR2 is FYEKMQ in the germline V gene (reference sequence). The PCR used 60 Vbeta and 13 Jbeta primers. Per the original data handling: Unique TCR beta chains numbered around 75 million in a later analysis, with some 9.9 million shared. The assay was immunoSEQ multiplex PCR, and TCRdb's table has in-frame clones only and misses some. V, J and clone size are those of that table, while D and trimming were read from the DNA. The repertoire holds about 120,000 clones, with over 70% as singletons.

Specimen: PBMCs. The TCR originated in a man in his forties or fifties in good health and CMV-seropositive. The V gene is TRBV13, the J gene TRBJ2-3; unclear D gene. The CDR3 is CASSRIQGTDTQYF. The CDR3 DNA follows: TGTGCCAGCAGCCGGATTCAGGGCACAGATACGCAGTATTTT.